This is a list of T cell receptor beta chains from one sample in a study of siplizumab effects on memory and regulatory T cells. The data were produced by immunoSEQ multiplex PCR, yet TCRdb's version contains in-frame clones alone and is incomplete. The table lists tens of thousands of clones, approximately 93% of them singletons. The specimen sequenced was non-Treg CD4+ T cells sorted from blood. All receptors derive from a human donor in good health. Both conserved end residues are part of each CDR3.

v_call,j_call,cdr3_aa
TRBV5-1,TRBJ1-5,CASSLGEKDQPQHF
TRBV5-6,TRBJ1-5,CASSLATFNQPQHF
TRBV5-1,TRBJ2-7,CASSWGSGSVSYEQYF
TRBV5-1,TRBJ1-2,CASSLAASYRANYGYTF
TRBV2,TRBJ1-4,CASKPLEEKLFF
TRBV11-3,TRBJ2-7,CASSFGLAGGYEQYF
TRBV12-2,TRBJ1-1,CASRLALYLPGGNTEAFF
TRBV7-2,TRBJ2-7,CASTLTGVEQYF
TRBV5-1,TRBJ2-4,CASSTDSPAKNIQYF
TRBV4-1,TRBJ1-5,CASSQWFAGTGNQPQHF
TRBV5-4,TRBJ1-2,CASSLDPNYGYTF
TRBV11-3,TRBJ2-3,CASSPSGRGSDTQYF
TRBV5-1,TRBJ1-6,CASSFGQGASNSPLHF
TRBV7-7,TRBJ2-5,CASSESGLVLETQYF
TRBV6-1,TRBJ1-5,CASNKGGIRPQHF
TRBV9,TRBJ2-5,CASSVDPAGGQRETQYF
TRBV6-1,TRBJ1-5,CASSHTQGPSQSQHF
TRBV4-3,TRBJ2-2,CASSQDLKGSGELFF
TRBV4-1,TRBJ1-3,CASSQDVSNSGNTIYF
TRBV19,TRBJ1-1,CASSLGTGLVNTEAFF
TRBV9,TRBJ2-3,CASRENGLAGDTQYF
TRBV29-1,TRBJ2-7,CSVVRQGSSYEQYF
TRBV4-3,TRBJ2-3,CASSPRPTDTQYF